This TCR beta chain was recovered during a study of T cell repertoires in cytomegalovirus infection. Overall study: An indication of both CMV infection and matching HLA type came from public TCR beta signatures. Study observations and caveats: Summed frequency of shared TCR beta families picked out CMV carriers who also had the relevant HLA. CMV-specific HLA-C-restricted TCR beta clonotypes dominated the ex vivo response.

The CDR3 is 15 residues long. There are many counts of this clonotype. What it binds is unknown. One junction end does not reproduce the germline sequence, and a read error may be involved. TCRdb re-analysed the reads in MiXCR, keeping a single row per CDR3 protein. The sample lists about 230,000 distinct CDR3 sequences, 22% occurring once. V and J are TRBV12-3 or TRBV12-4 and TRBJ2-3; 11 bases are shared with TRBD2. Source material: CD8+ T cells from PBMCs. This receptor was obtained from a human donor in good health (CMV status not recorded). Some clones in this sample may be carry-over from other donors' samples. The DNA for the CDR3 is TGTGCCAGCAGCTTAGCGGGGGGGCCCACAGATACGCAGTATTTT. Translation: CASSLAGGPTDTQYF.